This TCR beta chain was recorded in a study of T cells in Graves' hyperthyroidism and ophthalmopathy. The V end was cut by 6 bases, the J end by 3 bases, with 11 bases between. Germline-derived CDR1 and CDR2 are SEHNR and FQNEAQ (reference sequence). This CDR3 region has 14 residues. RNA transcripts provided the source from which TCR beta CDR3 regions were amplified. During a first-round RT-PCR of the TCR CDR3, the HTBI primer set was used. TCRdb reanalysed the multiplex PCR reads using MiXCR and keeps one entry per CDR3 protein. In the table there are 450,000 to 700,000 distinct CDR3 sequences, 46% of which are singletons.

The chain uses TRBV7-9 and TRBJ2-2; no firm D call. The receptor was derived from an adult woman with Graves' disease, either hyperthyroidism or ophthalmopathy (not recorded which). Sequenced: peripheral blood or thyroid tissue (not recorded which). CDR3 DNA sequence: TGTGCCAGCAGGCGCCCCACGGACACCGGGGAGCTGTTTTTT. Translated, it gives CASRRPTDTGELFF.